This paragraph covers one T cell receptor beta chain sequence. No antigen is known for it. RNA transcripts yielded amplified TCR beta CDR3 regions. Scientists carried out first-round RT-PCR using HTBI primers and then a second-round multiplex PCR. TCRdb independently ran MiXCR on the multiplex PCR reads; one entry per CDR3 protein. The profile shows about 1.1 million distinct CDR3 sequences, 35% to 40% of them singletons. Other autoimmune diseases, uncontrolled infections, pregnancy or lactation led to the exclusion of patients. Diagnosis used clinical symptoms, serum thyroxine, TRAb, thyroid ultrasound and orbital computed tomography. The data derive from a study of Graves' ophthalmopathy and Graves' hyperthyroidism. On the study more broadly: Cases classed as stable hyperthyroidism had no ophthalmopathy within 18 months of follow-up. Study-wide results and caveats: Sensitivity reached nearly 71% and specificity about 73% when the model predicted ophthalmopathy progression.

The CDR3 has 12 amino acids. Germline V CDR1 and CDR2: LGHDT, YNNKEL (reference sequence). Trimming stripped 4 bases from V and 8 bases from J, with 9 bases between. The TCR was taken from an adult man with Graves' hyperthyroidism. The genes are TRBV3-1 and TRBJ1-5, with a weak D call TRBD1 (6 bases). The sample was peripheral blood or thyroid tissue (not recorded which). Here the CDR3 DNA reads TGTGCCAGCAGCCGGGGGCTCGAGCCCCAGCATTTT. It is translated as CASSRGLEPQHF. Full variable domain (missing parts from reference TRBV3-1 and TRBJ1-5): DTAVSQTPKYLVTQMGNDKSIKCEQNLGHDTMYWYKQDSKKFLKIMFSYNNKELIINETVPNRFSPKSPDKAHLNLHINSLELGDSAVYFCASSRGLEPQHFGDGTRLSIL.